This passage covers 5 T cell receptor beta chains from one sample sequenced in a study of T-cell memory formation after mild COVID-19. TCRdb independently ran MiXCR on the 5' RACE reads; one entry per CDR3 protein. The sample lists roughly 170,000 distinct CDR3 sequences; about 22% were seen once. The material sequenced was PBMCs or a T cell subset sorted from them (not recorded which). Receptors were obtained from an adult woman who had mild COVID-19 (a few samples of this study predate the infection). Cell type and time point are not known.

In this sample, this clonotype turned up a few times. The V gene is TRBV20-1, the J gene TRBJ2-7, with 11 bases identical to TRBD2. Looked up from germline, CDR1 is DFQATT and CDR2 is SNEGSKA (reference sequence). The V segment lost 3 bases and the J segment 4 bases; nucleotides outside the gene matches: 2. The CDR3 length is 13 residues. CDR3 loop: CSARGLADYEQYF. As DNA, the CDR3 is TGCAGTGCTAGGGGACTAGCGGATTACGAGCAGTACTTC.

Only a few counts were recorded for this clonotype. This rearrangement joins TRBV24-1 to TRBJ2-3; no clear D. Germline V lookup: CDR1 KGHDR, CDR2 SFDVKD. V was shortened by 4 bases and J by 5 bases, with 6 bases between the two germline ends. This CDR3 is 12 amino acids long. CDR3 nucleotides: TGTGCCACCAGTGAATTGGGAGATACGCAGTATTTT. This codes for CATSELGDTQYF.

The genes are TRBV14 and TRBJ2-1; D remains unclear. CDR1 and CDR2 from the germline V gene are SGHDN and FVKESK. The V gene lost 2 bases and the J gene lost 7 bases, with 12 bases spanning the gap. The CDR3 consists of 14 residues. CDR3 DNA: TGTGCCAGCAGCCAAAAATCGGGCCTTAATGAGCAGTTCTTC. Translating it yields CASSQKSGLNEQFF.

This clonotype was detected only a few times. This chain connects TRBV4-3 to TRBJ2-7; D possibly uses TRBD1 or TRBD2 (5 bases each). Trimming cost V 0 bases and J 3 bases, with 12 bases left between them. CDR3 length equals 15 residues. Germline CDR1 reads LGHNA; CDR2 reads YSLEER. CDR3 sequence (DNA): TGCGCCAGCAGCCAAGATGGCCAGGGACGCTACGAGCAGTACTTC. It translates to CASSQDGQGRYEQYF.

This chain links TRBV4-1 with TRBJ2-7; D is undetermined. Germline CDR1 and CDR2: MGHRA and YSYEKL. V lost 0 bases and J lost 6, with 15 bases in between. The CDR3 loop spans 15 amino acids. In nucleotides, the CDR3 is TGCGCCAGCAGCCAAGATCCTCAGGACCCCCTCGAGCAGTACTTC. Its translation: CASSQDPQDPLEQYF.